This TCR beta chain appears in the sequencing data of a study of Tregs in tolerant kidney transplant recipients. Overall study results and limits: Biological reproducibility was not directly addressed, but technical replication error appeared minimal.

Recipients received nonmyeloablative bone marrow transplants from related graft donors, with transient mixed chimerism. CDR1 is LGHNA, CDR2 YSLEER, per germline. This CDR3 is 14 amino acids long. V lost 1 base and J lost 2, with 7 bases in between. Generated by immunoSEQ multiplex PCR, the TCRdb table keeps only in-frame clones and is missing some. In the table there are about 90,000 clones, over 85% of which are singletons. Remarks on this clone: What it binds is unknown.

Specimen: CD4+ T cells from blood (PBMCs), collected 12 months after the transplant. The chain uses TRBV4-3 and TRBJ2-3; D unclear. This clonotype was obtained from a human patient who received a combined kidney and bone marrow transplant. Some T cells may trace back to the graft donor. The DNA of the CDR3 is TGCGCCAGCAGCCAAGTTGCCTACACAGATACGCAGTATTTT. This codes for CASSQVAYTDTQYF.